This T cell receptor (beta chain) emerged from a study of T cell changes during pregnancy in multiple sclerosis. Assay used: immunoSEQ multiplex PCR; TCRdb lists only in-frame clones, some missing. The sample has about 80,000 clones; roughly nine tenths are singletons. This sequence originates from a female donor with multiple sclerosis, enrolled in a pregnancy study. The sample was peripheral blood, taken before pregnancy.

The CDR3 loop reads CASSGGTPSYNSPLHF. The CDR3 DNA sequence: TGTGCCAGTAGTGGAGGCACCCCATCCTATAATTCACCCCTCCACTTT. J is TRBJ1-6 and V is TRBV19; unclear D gene. The CDR3 spans 16 residues. Germline CDR1 and CDR2: LNHDA and SQIVND (reference sequence). Trimming pared 5 bases from V and 1 base from J, leaving 12 bases between.